One and the same sample provided the 27 T cell receptor beta chains below, sequenced in a study of blood T cell repertoires in COVID-19. The protocol was immunoSEQ multiplex PCR, while the TCRdb copy is restricted to in-frame clones and leaves out a portion. The sample has about 82,000 clones; 78% are singletons. Sequenced input: peripheral blood. The receptor set was obtained from a man aged 55 to 70 with COVID-19, enrolled during active disease.

The chain couples TRBV18 to TRBJ2-3, with 13 bases lining up with TRBD2. The CDR3 runs 18 residues. Germline V lookup: CDR1 KGHSH, CDR2 LQKENI. Germline trimming cut 2 bases from V and 2 bases from J; bases unmatched to any gene: 7. The CDR3 is CASSPSMGLAGITDTQYF. The DNA for the CDR3 is TGTGCCAGCTCACCAAGTATGGGACTAGCGGGGATCACAGATACGCAGTATTTT. The full variable domain, completed using reference TRBV18 and TRBJ2-3, is NAGVMQNPRHLVRRRGQEARLRCSPMKGHSHVYWYRQLPEEGLKFMVYLQKENIIDESGMPKERFSAEFPKEGPSILRIQQVVRGDSAAYFCASSPSMGLAGITDTQYFGPGTRLTVL.

This sequence joins TRBV11-2 and TRBJ1-4; D is possibly TRBD1 (6 bases). Trimming took off 2 bases at V and 8 bases at J, with 12 bases between the two ends. This CDR3 comprises 14 residues. Germline V gene data show CDR1 as SGHAT and CDR2 as FQNNGV. CDR3 nucleotide sequence: TGTGCCAGCAGCTTATCGACAGGAAAGGAAAAACTGTTTTTT. It translates to CASSLSTGKEKLFF.

The genes are TRBV2 and TRBJ1-4; D unclear. Germline-derived CDR1 and CDR2 are SNHLY and FYNNEI. The V end was cut by 4 bases, the J end by 5 bases, with 8 bases between. The CDR3 loop spans 13 amino acids. CDR3 DNA: TGTGCCAGCAGTGGGCCTAGGAATGAAAAACTGTTTTTT. This gives the protein CASSGPRNEKLFF.

The chain uses TRBV29-1 and TRBJ2-7; TRBD2 aligns across 12 bases. Germline assignment: CDR1 SQVTM and CDR2 ANQGSEA. The CDR3 loop spans 16 amino acids. The V gene end was trimmed by 3 bases and the J gene end by 2 bases; junction bases not matched to a gene: 8. The CDR3: CSVESASGRAAYEQYF. The CDR3 region has the DNA TGCAGCGTTGAGTCCGCTAGCGGGAGGGCAGCCTACGAGCAGTACTTC.

V and J are TRBV6-5 and TRBJ2-7; D is uncertain. The CDR3 length is 14 residues. Per the germline V gene, CDR1 is MNHEY and CDR2 is SVGAGI. V was trimmed by 8 bases and J by 0 bases, leaving 14 bases between them. DNA for the CDR3: TGTGCCAGCCAGAACCAGGTGTTCTCCTACGAGCAGTACTTC. Protein sequence: CASQNQVFSYEQYF.

This chain's CDR3 is CASSQDSRRNTEAFF. The DNA for the CDR3 is TGCGCCAGCAGCCAAGACTCACGGAGGAACACTGAAGCTTTCTTT. The chain carries TRBV4-1 and TRBJ1-1, with D unresolved. The CDR3 sequence is 15 residues long. V lost 0 bases and J lost 1, with 9 bases in between. CDR1 MGHRA and CDR2 YSYEKL come from the germline V gene.

This chain joins TRBV10-3 and TRBJ2-1, with 8 bases fitting TRBD2. V trimming: 3 bases; J trimming: 6 bases; junction bases outside the gene matches: 7. Germline loops: CDR1 ENHRY, CDR2 SYGVKD. This CDR3 has 15 residues. The DNA for the CDR3 is TGTGCCATCAGTGAAAGAGCGGGAGTCCGCAATGAGCAGTTCTTC. Translated: CAISERAGVRNEQFF.

The genes are TRBV2 and TRBJ1-4; possibly TRBD1 for D (6 bases). Trimming left V 5 bases short and J 10 bases short, with 17 bases between. Germline CDR1 reads SNHLY; CDR2 reads FYNNEI. The CDR3 runs 14 residues. In DNA, the CDR3 is TGTGCCAGCAGTTCCGGACAGTCTTTTGGAAAACTGTTTTTT. Protein product: CASSSGQSFGKLFF.

J is TRBJ1-1 and V is TRBV4-2; 8 bases match TRBD1. V was clipped by 4 bases and J by 5 bases; unmatched bases: 6. Germline V lookup: CDR1 LGHNA, CDR2 YNFKEQ. CDR3 length: 14 residues. The CDR3 loop reads CASSRYRGGTEAFF. DNA of the CDR3: TGTGCCAGCAGCCGCTACAGGGGGGGGACTGAAGCTTTCTTT.

This clone was seen a handful of times. The chain uses TRBV27 and TRBJ2-3; TRBD2 is a possible D gene (7 bases). From germline, CDR1 is MNHEY and CDR2 SMNVEV (reference sequence). There are 14 residues in the CDR3. Trimming removed 11 bases at V and 1 base at J, with 16 bases between. CDR3 nucleotide sequence: TGTGCCTCCGCGGGGGCGGCCCGCACAGATACGCAGTATTTT. This translates into CASAGAARTDTQYF.

In DNA, the CDR3 is TGTGCCACCAGTGATACTAGCGGGGGGGACTACAATGAGCAGTTCTTC. Translated: CATSDTSGGDYNEQFF. The chain employs TRBV24-1 and TRBJ2-1, with 13 bases that match TRBD2. This CDR3 spans 16 amino acids. J gave up 3 bases and V 3 bases, and 1 base lay outside the gene matches. The germline gives CDR1 KGHDR, CDR2 SFDVKD.

This clone was observed once. The rearrangement joins TRBV19 to TRBJ2-2; tentatively, D is TRBD1 (5 bases). Germline loops: CDR1 LNHDA, CDR2 SQIVND (reference sequence). The CDR3 has 14 amino acids. The V end was cut by 4 bases, the J end by 4 bases, with 10 bases between. CDR3 amino acids: CASSTQGVTGELFF. As DNA, the CDR3 is TGTGCCAGTAGTACCCAGGGCGTCACCGGGGAGCTGTTTTTT. The full variable domain, with the rest looked up from reference TRBV19 and TRBJ2-2, is DGGITQSPKYLFRKEGQNVTLSCEQNLNHDAMYWYRQDPGQGLRLIYYSQIVNDFQKGDIAEGYSVSREKKESFPLTVTSAQKNPTAFYLCASSTQGVTGELFFGEGSRLTVL.

The rearrangement joins TRBV5-8 to TRBJ1-5, with 8 bases that match TRBD1. Germline V gene sequence: CDR1 SGHTS, CDR2 YDEGEE. The CDR3 totals 14 residues. The V segment lost 4 bases and the J segment 7 bases; nucleotides outside the gene matches: 7. The CDR3 sequence: CASSKNTGGQPQHF. In DNA form, the CDR3 reads TGTGCCAGCAGCAAAAACACAGGGGGGCAGCCCCAGCATTTT.

This clone occurred many times. This rearrangement joins TRBV4-2 to TRBJ1-2, with TRBD1 matching 8 bases. The CDR3 is made up of 18 amino acids. V lost 4 bases and J lost 4; bases outside the gene matches: 17. The germline V gene has CDR1 LGHNA and CDR2 YNFKEQ. CDR3 nucleotide sequence: TGTGCCAGCAGCCGAGGGATCCCGGACAGGGCTTTCGGCTATGGCTACACCTTC. Amino acids: CASSRGIPDRAFGYGYTF.

The chain employs TRBV6-1 and TRBJ2-1; a weak D match, TRBD1 (5 bases). This CDR3 comprises 12 residues. Germline V lookup: CDR1 MNHNS, CDR2 SASEGT. Deletions cut 2 bases from V and 8 bases from J, with 7 bases between. In nucleotides, the CDR3 is TGTGCCAGCAGTGAATTCAGGGATGAGCAGTTCTTC. Translation gives CASSEFRDEQFF.

DNA of the CDR3: TGTGCCAGCAGCCTCCGGGACATAAATCAGCCCCAGCATTTT. It yields the protein CASSLRDINQPQHF. This chain uses TRBV6-6 with TRBJ1-5, with a weak D call TRBD1 (6 bases). V was trimmed by 6 bases and J by 4 bases, leaving 13 bases between them. The CDR3 has 14 amino acids. Germline V gene sequence: CDR1 MNHNY, CDR2 SVGAGI (reference sequence).

V is TRBV5-4 and J is TRBJ2-1; TRBD2 aligns across 7 bases. This CDR3 contains 14 residues. The germline V gene encodes CDR1 SGHNT and CDR2 YYREEE (reference sequence). Trimming at V came to 0 bases and at J to 7 bases, leaving 4 bases not matched to a gene. CDR3 loop: CASSLGGLRNEQFF. CDR3 DNA: TGTGCCAGCAGCTTGGGGGGACTAAGAAATGAGCAGTTCTTC. Together with reference TRBV5-4 and TRBJ2-1, the CDR3 gives the full variable domain: ETGVTQSPTHLIKTRGQQVTLRCSSQSGHNTVSWYQQALGQGPQFIFQYYREEENGRGNFPPRFSGLQFPNYSSELNVNALELDDSALYLCASSLGGLRNEQFFGPGTRLTVL.

The chain has TRBV18 and TRBJ2-7; 10 bases align to TRBD1. This CDR3 comprises 17 residues. The V and J ends lost 1 base and 3 bases, in that order; junction bases with no gene match: 9. CDR1 is KGHSH, CDR2 LQKENI, per germline. As DNA, the CDR3 is TGTGCCAGCTCACCACTTTCCAGGACAGGGGGATACTACGAGCAGTACTTC. As protein: CASSPLSRTGGYYEQYF.

This rearrangement joins TRBV5-4 to TRBJ1-1; D is undetermined. The ends were cut back, 1 base at V and 1 base at J, with 8 bases in the middle. This CDR3 has 14 amino acids. Germline V gene lookup returns CDR1 SGHNT and CDR2 YYREEE (reference sequence). CDR3 DNA sequence: TGTGCCAGCAGCTTGATGAGGGCGAACACTGAAGCTTTCTTT. Translating gives CASSLMRANTEAFF.

The chain carries TRBV11-2 and TRBJ2-3; tentative D call: TRBD2 (6 bases). Germline CDR1 is SGHAT and CDR2 is FQNNGV. The CDR3 covers 16 residues. The ends were cut back, 1 base at V and 5 bases at J, with 16 bases in the middle. The CDR3 region is CASSLVGLTAGDTQYF. The CDR3 DNA is TGTGCCAGCAGCTTAGTTGGGCTTACAGCGGGAGATACGCAGTATTTT.

V usage is TRBV7-2 and J usage is TRBJ1-1; D not resolved. V was clipped by 5 bases and J by 1 base, with 11 bases between them. Germline V gene sequence: CDR1 SGHTA, CDR2 FQGNSA. The CDR3 runs 14 residues. CDR3 residues: CASSRRSQNTEAFF. CDR3 DNA sequence: TGTGCCAGCAGCCGCCGGTCGCAGAACACTGAAGCTTTCTTT. The whole variable domain, filled in from reference TRBV7-2 and TRBJ1-1, reads GAGVSQSPSNKVTEKGKDVELRCDPISGHTALYWYRQSLGQGLEFLIYFQGNSAPDKSGLPSDRFSAERTGGSVSTLTIQRTQQEDSAVYLCASSRRSQNTEAFFGQGTRLTVV.

The V gene is TRBV2, the J gene TRBJ2-1, with 9 bases aligning to TRBD2. The CDR3 consists of 14 residues. The trim removed 2 bases at V and 7 bases at J, leaving 3 bases unmatched. CDR1 is SNHLY, CDR2 FYNNEI, per germline. The CDR3 here is CASSESRGGNEQFF. The CDR3 DNA reads TGTGCCAGCAGTGAATCGCGGGGGGGTAATGAGCAGTTCTTC.

The chain combines TRBV11-3 with TRBJ2-7, with D possibly being TRBD1 (6 bases). The V gene's germline CDR1 is SGHNT and CDR2 YENEEA. Trimming pared 3 bases from V and 4 bases from J, leaving 13 bases between. The CDR3 runs 14 residues. The CDR3 DNA follows: TGTGCCAGCAGCTTCCGGGACAACGATTACGAGCAGTACTTC. Translated, it gives CASSFRDNDYEQYF.

CDR3 amino acids: CASSATGGRGTQYF. Here the CDR3 DNA reads TGTGCCAGCAGCGCGACAGGGGGCAGGGGGACCCAGTACTTC. The chain combines TRBV7-2 with TRBJ2-5, with 10 nucleotides matching TRBD1. V trimming: 5 bases; J trimming: 7 bases; junction bases outside the gene matches: 7. The CDR3 length is 14 residues. The germline CDR1 and CDR2 sequences are SGHTA and FQGNSA.

The rearrangement links TRBV18 to TRBJ1-2, with 7 nucleotides matching TRBD1. CDR1 is KGHSH, CDR2 LQKENI, per germline. This CDR3 contains 17 residues. V shed 4 bases, J shed 4 bases, and the junction held 15 bases outside the gene matches. CDR3 protein: CASSHRDSPTTSYGYTF. The DNA of the CDR3 is TGTGCCAGCTCACACCGGGACAGCCCCACCACAAGCTATGGCTACACCTTC.

This rearrangement joins TRBV4-1 to TRBJ2-3; 10 bases line up with TRBD1. V shed 1 base, J shed 3 bases, and the junction held 7 bases outside the gene matches. CDR1 and CDR2 from the germline V gene are MGHRA and YSYEKL. This CDR3 contains 17 residues. CDR3: CASSQALDRGRTDTQYF. CDR3 DNA: TGCGCCAGCAGCCAAGCCCTAGACAGGGGGCGAACAGATACGCAGTATTTT.

The chain links TRBV11-3 to TRBJ2-5; 7 nucleotides agree with TRBD2. This CDR3 is built from 15 residues. Germline trimming cut 1 base from V and 2 bases from J; bases unmatched to any gene: 4. CDR1 and CDR2 from the germline V gene are SGHNT and YENEEA. The CDR3 spells CASSLGGGSQETQYF. The CDR3 region has the DNA TGTGCCAGCAGCTTAGGCGGGGGATCTCAAGAGACCCAGTACTTC.